This TCR beta chain is from a study of T-cell reconstitution after alpha-beta-depleted transplantation in children. Trimming stripped 0 bases from V and 7 bases from J, with 11 bases between. Germline lookup yields CDR1 SGHRS and CDR2 YFSETQ. This CDR3 contains 14 residues. TCRbeta library construction was performed incorporating unique molecular identifiers. TCRdb used MiXCR to reprocess the PCR reads, holding one entry per CDR3 protein. The sample yields around 960,000 distinct CDR3 sequences, about 29% seen once. The gene calls are TRBV5-1 and TRBJ2-1; D is ambiguous. This TCR was sampled from a boy younger than two who had a stem cell transplant for SCID, so the T cells may come from the graft donor. The sequences come from PBMCs, mostly from graft donor cells, collected 360 days after TCRalphabeta/CD19-depleted stem cell transplant. CDR3 nucleotide sequence: TGCGCCAGCAGCTTGGCCGTGGAAAATAATGAGCAGTTCTTC. This encodes CASSLAVENNEQFF.